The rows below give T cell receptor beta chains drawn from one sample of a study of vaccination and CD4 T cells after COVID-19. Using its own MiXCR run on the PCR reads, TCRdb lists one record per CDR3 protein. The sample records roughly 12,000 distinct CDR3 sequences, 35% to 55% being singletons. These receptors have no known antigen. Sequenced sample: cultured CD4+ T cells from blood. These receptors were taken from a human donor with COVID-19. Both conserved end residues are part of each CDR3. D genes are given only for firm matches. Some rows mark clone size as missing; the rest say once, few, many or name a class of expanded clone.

CDR3nt: TGCGCCAGCAGCTCTTCCCACTCAACAGGGGGCGATGGCTACACCTTC
CDR3aa: CASSSSHSTGGDGYTF
d_gene: TRBD1
j_gene: TRBJ1-2
abundance: .
v_gene: TRBV4-1

CDR3nt: TGTGCCAGCAGCTTAGGGGGACATACCTACGAGCAGTACTTC
CDR3aa: CASSLGGHTYEQYF
d_gene: .
j_gene: TRBJ2-7
abundance: .
v_gene: TRBV7-6

CDR3nt: TGTGCCAGCTCACCACGGGAAATTAAGCAGTTCTTC
CDR3aa: CASSPREIKQFF
d_gene: .
j_gene: TRBJ2-1
abundance: .
v_gene: TRBV18

CDR3nt: TGTGCCAGCAGTTACCTGGGGGGAACTAATGAAAAACTGTTTTTT
CDR3aa: CASSYLGGTNEKLFF
d_gene: .
j_gene: TRBJ1-4
abundance: .
v_gene: TRBV6-5

CDR3nt: TGTGCCAGCAGTTCTTCCGGGACCCCGGGAGTGTTCTTC
CDR3aa: CASSSSGTPGVFF
d_gene: .
j_gene: TRBJ2-1
abundance: .
v_gene: TRBV6-2/TRBV6-3

CDR3nt: TGTGCCAGCAGTTTATTGGCGGGGGGCTTTAGCAATGAGCAGTTCTTC
CDR3aa: CASSLLAGGFSNEQFF
d_gene: TRBD2
j_gene: TRBJ2-1
abundance: few
v_gene: TRBV27

CDR3nt: TGTGCCAGCAGCTTACACTACAAAGGCTACACCTTC
CDR3aa: CASSLHYKGYTF
d_gene: .
j_gene: TRBJ1-2
abundance: few
v_gene: TRBV7-2

CDR3nt: TGTGCCAGCAGTTTAGAGGTCTCTGGAAACACCATATATTTT
CDR3aa: CASSLEVSGNTIYF
d_gene: .
j_gene: TRBJ1-3
abundance: .
v_gene: TRBV12-3/TRBV12-4

CDR3nt: TGTGCCAGCAGAGAAAAGGTGGCAGGGTATAGTGTCACTGAAGCTTTCTTT
CDR3aa: CASREKVAGYSVTEAFF
d_gene: .
j_gene: TRBJ1-1
abundance: .
v_gene: TRBV11-2

CDR3nt: TGTGCCAGCAGCCCGCTCTCAGGGGGCGTAAGTCAGCCCCAGCATTTT
CDR3aa: CASSPLSGGVSQPQHF
d_gene: TRBD1
j_gene: TRBJ1-5
abundance: once
v_gene: TRBV5-5

CDR3nt: TGTGCCAGCAGAAAGATCGACAGGGGACGAAAGGAAAAACTGTTTTTT
CDR3aa: CASRKIDRGRKEKLFF
d_gene: TRBD1
j_gene: TRBJ1-4
abundance: .
v_gene: TRBV27

CDR3nt: TGTGCCAGCAGCCACCGGGCGAGGGCGGATGAGCAGTTCTTC
CDR3aa: CASSHRARADEQFF
d_gene: .
j_gene: TRBJ2-1
abundance: once
v_gene: TRBV11-3

CDR3nt: TGTGCCAGCAAGGGTGGGAACGCTAACTATGGCTACACCTTC
CDR3aa: CASKGGNANYGYTF
d_gene: .
j_gene: TRBJ1-2
abundance: .
v_gene: TRBV2

CDR3nt: TGTGCCAGCAGCCCAACCGGGACAGGGAGATTTTTGGAGCAGTTCTTC
CDR3aa: CASSPTGTGRFLEQFF
d_gene: TRBD1
j_gene: TRBJ2-1
abundance: .
v_gene: TRBV7-9

CDR3nt: TGTGCCAGCAGGCTCGACAAGACGGGGGCCAACGTCCTGACTTTC
CDR3aa: CASRLDKTGANVLTF
d_gene: .
j_gene: TRBJ2-6
abundance: .
v_gene: TRBV6-1

CDR3nt: TGTGCCAGCAGGGACCCGAGCTCTGGAAACACCATATATTTT
CDR3aa: CASRDPSSGNTIYF
d_gene: .
j_gene: TRBJ1-3
abundance: once
v_gene: TRBV6-1

CDR3nt: TGCAGCGCCTACCCCAGGGGAGCAGATACGCAGTATTTT
CDR3aa: CSAYPRGADTQYF
d_gene: .
j_gene: TRBJ2-3
abundance: .
v_gene: TRBV20-1

CDR3nt: TGCAGTGCTAGAGATTCGGTAAACTATGGCTACACCTTC
CDR3aa: CSARDSVNYGYTF
d_gene: .
j_gene: TRBJ1-2
abundance: few
v_gene: TRBV20-1

CDR3nt: TGTGCCAGCAGTTTATCGCGAGGACAGGGGTTTTCCCGTGAAGCTTTCTTT
CDR3aa: CASSLSRGQGFSREAFF
d_gene: TRBD1
j_gene: TRBJ1-1
abundance: .
v_gene: TRBV27

CDR3nt: TGTGCCAGCCTCGTGCGCTCTGGAAACACCATATATTTT
CDR3aa: CASLVRSGNTIYF
d_gene: .
j_gene: TRBJ1-3
abundance: .
v_gene: TRBV5-8

CDR3nt: TGTGCCAGTAGTATAGGTGGAGGTATGAACACTGAAGCTTTCTTT
CDR3aa: CASSIGGGMNTEAFF
d_gene: .
j_gene: TRBJ1-1
abundance: few
v_gene: TRBV19

CDR3nt: TGTGCCAGCAGTTCAGGGGGAATTAATGGCTACACCTTC
CDR3aa: CASSSGGINGYTF
d_gene: TRBD1
j_gene: TRBJ1-2
abundance: few
v_gene: TRBV6-5

CDR3nt: TGCAGTGCGAGTTCCCCACTAGCGGGGGGACGAGATACGCAGTATTTT
CDR3aa: CSASSPLAGGRDTQYF
d_gene: TRBD2
j_gene: TRBJ2-3
abundance: few
v_gene: TRBV20-1

CDR3nt: TGTGCCACCAGAGCCGACAGGACCTATGGCTACACCTTC
CDR3aa: CATRADRTYGYTF
d_gene: .
j_gene: TRBJ1-2
abundance: .
v_gene: TRBV15

CDR3nt: TGTGCCTGGGCGGGACAGGGGAACACTGAAGCTTTCTTT
CDR3aa: CAWAGQGNTEAFF
d_gene: TRBD1
j_gene: TRBJ1-1
abundance: .
v_gene: TRBV30

CDR3nt: TGTGCCAGCAGCAGAGCAGGGGTTAATGCGGGAAACACCATATATTTT
CDR3aa: CASSRAGVNAGNTIYF
d_gene: .
j_gene: TRBJ1-3
abundance: .
v_gene: TRBV7-2

CDR3nt: TGCGCCAGCAGCAGAACCCAGACAGGAGCCTATGGCTACACCTTC
CDR3aa: CASSRTQTGAYGYTF
d_gene: .
j_gene: TRBJ1-2
abundance: .
v_gene: TRBV4-1

CDR3nt: TGCAGCGTTGTCGGACAGTACACCGGGGAGCTGTTTTTT
CDR3aa: CSVVGQYTGELFF
d_gene: .
j_gene: TRBJ2-2
abundance: .
v_gene: TRBV29-1

CDR3nt: TGTGCCAGCAGTCTAAACGGGGGGGCCGGGGAGACCCAGTACTTC
CDR3aa: CASSLNGGAGETQYF
d_gene: TRBD2
j_gene: TRBJ2-5
abundance: few
v_gene: TRBV12-3/TRBV12-4

CDR3nt: TGCGCCAGCGGAGCGACACAGCCCCAGCATTTT
CDR3aa: CASGATQPQHF
d_gene: .
j_gene: TRBJ1-5
abundance: .
v_gene: TRBV10-2

CDR3nt: TGTGCCAGCAGCCAGCCGACAGGTTATAATTCACCCCTCCACTTT
CDR3aa: CASSQPTGYNSPLHF
d_gene: .
j_gene: TRBJ1-6
abundance: .
v_gene: TRBV6-1

CDR3nt: TGTGCCAGTGAGGGGGACTATGGCTACACCTTC
CDR3aa: CASEGDYGYTF
d_gene: .
j_gene: TRBJ1-2
abundance: few
v_gene: TRBV12-3/TRBV12-4

CDR3nt: TGTGCCAGCAGTGACCCTAAGGGGGGGGGGCGTTGGGATACGCAGTATTTT
CDR3aa: CASSDPKGGGRWDTQYF
d_gene: .
j_gene: TRBJ2-3
abundance: .
v_gene: TRBV6-4

CDR3nt: TGTGCCAGCAGAACCGGGACAGGGGGCGTCGGTGGCAATCAGCCCCAGCATTTT
CDR3aa: CASRTGTGGVGGNQPQHF
d_gene: TRBD1
j_gene: TRBJ1-5
abundance: medium-sized
v_gene: TRBV6-1